The T cell receptor (beta chain) under discussion was sequenced for a study of blood T cell repertoires in COVID-19. Produced via immunoSEQ multiplex PCR; TCRdb's table is partial and in-frame only. The table records roughly 460,000 clones, about 90% of them present only once. The sample consisted of peripheral blood. This TCR derives from a young man with COVID-19, enrolled during active disease.

CDR3 region: CASSTGLNEQYF. CDR3 nucleotide sequence: TGTGCCAGCAGCACGGGACTCAACGAGCAGTACTTC. The chain uses TRBV7-9 and TRBJ2-7; D is perhaps TRBD2 (6 bases). The length of the CDR3 is 12 residues. Trimming left V 5 bases short and J 5 bases short, with 10 bases between. Germline CDR1 is SEHNR and CDR2 is FQNEAQ (reference sequence).